The clone carrying this TCR beta chain was counted a single time. Its antigen is currently unknown. This entry belongs to a study of blood T cells in healthy people across ages. General observations from the study: Measured against age, TCR beta diversity per million T cells decreased in a roughly linear manner.

V shed 5 bases, J shed 4 bases, and the junction held 5 bases outside the gene matches. Germline CDR1 reads SGHTA; CDR2 reads FQGNSA. The CDR3 contains 15 residues. Primers used in a second PCR of roughly 7 to 12 cycles were a sample-barcoded 5' primer and a J-beta primer mix. TCRdb itself ran the 5' RACE reads through MiXCR, one entry per CDR3 protein. The repertoire includes 1.8 million or so distinct CDR3 sequences, roughly 43% of them detected once, and 23% sits in the top ten. The chain employs TRBV7-2 and TRBJ1-2, with TRBD1 identical over 12 bases. The sample taken for sequencing was blood. This clonotype was sampled from a human donor in good health. CDR3 residues: CASSQGQGAFYGYTF. The CDR3 bases are TGTGCCAGCAGCCAGGGACAGGGGGCTTTCTATGGCTACACCTTC.